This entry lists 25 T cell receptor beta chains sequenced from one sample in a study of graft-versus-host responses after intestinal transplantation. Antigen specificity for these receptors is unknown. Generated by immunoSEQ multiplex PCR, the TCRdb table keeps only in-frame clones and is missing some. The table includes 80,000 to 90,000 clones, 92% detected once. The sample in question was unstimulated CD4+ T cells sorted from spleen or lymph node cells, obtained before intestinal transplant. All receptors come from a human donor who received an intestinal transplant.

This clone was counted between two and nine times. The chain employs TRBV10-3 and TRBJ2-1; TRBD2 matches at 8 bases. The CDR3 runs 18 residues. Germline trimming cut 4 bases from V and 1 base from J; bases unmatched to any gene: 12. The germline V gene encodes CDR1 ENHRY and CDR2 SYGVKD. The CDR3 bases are TGTGCCATCAGTGTAGCCCCAGGGGCGGGAGGTTCCTACAATGAGCAGTTCTTC. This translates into CAISVAPGAGGSYNEQFF.

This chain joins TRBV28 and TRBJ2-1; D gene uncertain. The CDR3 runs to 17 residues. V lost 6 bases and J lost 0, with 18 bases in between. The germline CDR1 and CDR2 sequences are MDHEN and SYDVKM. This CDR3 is CASRLRAHSSSYNEQFF. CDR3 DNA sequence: TGTGCCAGCAGGTTAAGGGCCCATTCGAGCTCCTACAATGAGCAGTTCTTC.

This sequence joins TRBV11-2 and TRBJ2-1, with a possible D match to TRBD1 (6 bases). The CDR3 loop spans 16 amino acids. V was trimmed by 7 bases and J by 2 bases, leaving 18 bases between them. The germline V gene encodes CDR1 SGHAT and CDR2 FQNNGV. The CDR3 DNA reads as TGTGCCAGCAACCTACTACAGGGATTGACCTACAATGAGCAGTTCTTC. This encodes CASNLLQGLTYNEQFF.

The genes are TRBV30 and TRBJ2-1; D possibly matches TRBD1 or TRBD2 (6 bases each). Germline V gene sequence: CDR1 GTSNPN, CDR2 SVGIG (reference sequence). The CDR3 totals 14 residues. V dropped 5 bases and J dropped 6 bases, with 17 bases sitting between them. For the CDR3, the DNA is TGTGCCTGGGGCCCCTTGGGGGGCGGCAATGAGCAGTTCTTC. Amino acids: CAWGPLGGGNEQFF.

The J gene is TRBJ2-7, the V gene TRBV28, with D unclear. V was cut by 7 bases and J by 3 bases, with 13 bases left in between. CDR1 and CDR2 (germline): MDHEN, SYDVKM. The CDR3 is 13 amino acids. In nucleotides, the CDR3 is TGTGCCAGCACCCACCCCCCGGGCTACGAGCAGTACTTC. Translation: CASTHPPGYEQYF.

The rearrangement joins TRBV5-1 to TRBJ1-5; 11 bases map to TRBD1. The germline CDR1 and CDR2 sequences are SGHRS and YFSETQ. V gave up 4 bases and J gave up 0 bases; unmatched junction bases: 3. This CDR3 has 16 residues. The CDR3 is CASSVGTGGSNQPQHF. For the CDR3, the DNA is TGCGCCAGCAGCGTAGGGACAGGGGGTAGCAATCAGCCCCAGCATTTT.

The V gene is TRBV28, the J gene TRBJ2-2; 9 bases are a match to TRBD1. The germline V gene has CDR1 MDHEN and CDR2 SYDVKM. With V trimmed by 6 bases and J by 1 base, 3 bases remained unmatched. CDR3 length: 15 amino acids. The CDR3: CASRRQGENTGELFF. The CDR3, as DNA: TGTGCCAGCAGGAGACAGGGGGAGAACACCGGGGAGCTGTTTTTT.

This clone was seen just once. DNA of the CDR3: TGCGCCAGCAGCTCCGGGACAGGGGTCTGGTACTTC. Encoded protein: CASSSGTGVWYF. The V call is TRBV10-2, the J call TRBJ2-7; 10 bases align to TRBD1. Germline assignment: CDR1 WSHSY and CDR2 SAAADI. The CDR3 covers 12 residues. Trimming cost V 6 bases and J 12 bases; bases outside gene matches: 8.

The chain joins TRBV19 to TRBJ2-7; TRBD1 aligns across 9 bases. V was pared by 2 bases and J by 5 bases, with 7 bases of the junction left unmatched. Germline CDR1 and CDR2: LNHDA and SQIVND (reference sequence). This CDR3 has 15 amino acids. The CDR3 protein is CASSIPGTGFNEQYF. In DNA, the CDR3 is TGTGCCAGTAGTATACCCGGGACAGGGTTCAACGAGCAGTACTTC. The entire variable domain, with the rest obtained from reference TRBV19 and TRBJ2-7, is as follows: DGGITQSPKYLFRKEGQNVTLSCEQNLNHDAMYWYRQDPGQGLRLIYYSQIVNDFQKGDIAEGYSVSREKKESFPLTVTSAQKNPTAFYLCASSIPGTGFNEQYFGPGTRLTVT.

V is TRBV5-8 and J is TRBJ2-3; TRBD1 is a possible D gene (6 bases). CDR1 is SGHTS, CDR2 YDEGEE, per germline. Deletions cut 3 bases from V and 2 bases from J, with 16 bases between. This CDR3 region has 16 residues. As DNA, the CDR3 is TGTGCCAGCAGCTGGACAGTGTCCGAATTCACAGATACGCAGTATTTT. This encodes CASSWTVSEFTDTQYF.

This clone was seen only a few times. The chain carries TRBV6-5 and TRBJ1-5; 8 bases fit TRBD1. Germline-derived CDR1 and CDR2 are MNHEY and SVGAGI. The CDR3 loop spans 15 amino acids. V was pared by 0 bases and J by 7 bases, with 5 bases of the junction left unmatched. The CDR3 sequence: CASSYSRQGKQPQHF. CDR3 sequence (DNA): TGTGCCAGCAGTTACTCCCGACAGGGGAAACAGCCCCAGCATTTT.

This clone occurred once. CDR3 nucleotide sequence: TGTGCCAGCAGTGATTTCGACGAGCAGTACTTC. Protein sequence: CASSDFDEQYF. The V and J genes are TRBV25-1 and TRBJ2-7; D is unclear. Germline V gene data show CDR1 as MGHDK and CDR2 as SYGVNS. The CDR3 runs to 11 residues. Trimming left V 3 bases short and J 5 bases short, with 5 bases between.

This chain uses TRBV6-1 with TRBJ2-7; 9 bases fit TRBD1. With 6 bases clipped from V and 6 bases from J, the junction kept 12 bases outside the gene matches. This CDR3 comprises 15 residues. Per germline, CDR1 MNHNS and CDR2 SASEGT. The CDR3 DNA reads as TGTGCCAGCAGCCAACTAGGACAGGGGCTTATCGAGCAGTACTTC. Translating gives CASSQLGQGLIEQYF.

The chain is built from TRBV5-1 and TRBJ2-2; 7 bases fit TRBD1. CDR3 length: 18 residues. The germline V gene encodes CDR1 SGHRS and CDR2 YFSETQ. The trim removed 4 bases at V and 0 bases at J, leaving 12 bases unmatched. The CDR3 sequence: CASSQLQGMPSNTGELFF. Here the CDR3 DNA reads TGCGCCAGCAGCCAATTACAGGGGATGCCTTCGAACACCGGGGAGCTGTTTTTT.

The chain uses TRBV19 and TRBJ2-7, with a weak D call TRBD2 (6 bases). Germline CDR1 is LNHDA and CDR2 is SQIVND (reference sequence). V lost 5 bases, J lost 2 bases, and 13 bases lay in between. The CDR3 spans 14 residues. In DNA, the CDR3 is TGTGCCAGTAGTTCCCCGGGACTCACCTACGAGCAGTACTTC. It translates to CASSSPGLTYEQYF.

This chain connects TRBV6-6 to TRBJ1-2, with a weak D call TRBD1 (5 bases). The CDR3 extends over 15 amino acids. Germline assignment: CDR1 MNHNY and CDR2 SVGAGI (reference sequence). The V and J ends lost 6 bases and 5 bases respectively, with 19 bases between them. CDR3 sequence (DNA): TGTGCCAGCAGAGCTCGACAGAGTGAAGATTATGGCTACACCTTC. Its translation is CASRARQSEDYGYTF.

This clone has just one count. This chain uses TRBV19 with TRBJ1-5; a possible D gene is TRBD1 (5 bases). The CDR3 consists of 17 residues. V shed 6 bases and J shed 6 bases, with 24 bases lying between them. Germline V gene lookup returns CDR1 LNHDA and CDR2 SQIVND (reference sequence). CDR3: CASRYHQRLRVRQPQHF. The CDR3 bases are TGTGCCAGTAGATATCACCAGCGTCTCAGGGTGCGTCAGCCCCAGCATTTT.

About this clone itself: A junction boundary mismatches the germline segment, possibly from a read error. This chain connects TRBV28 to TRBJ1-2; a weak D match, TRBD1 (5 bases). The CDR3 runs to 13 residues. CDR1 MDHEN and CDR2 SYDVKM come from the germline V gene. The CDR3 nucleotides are TGTGCCAGCAGTTTAAACGCAGGGTATGGCCACACCTTC. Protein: CASSLNAGYGHTF.

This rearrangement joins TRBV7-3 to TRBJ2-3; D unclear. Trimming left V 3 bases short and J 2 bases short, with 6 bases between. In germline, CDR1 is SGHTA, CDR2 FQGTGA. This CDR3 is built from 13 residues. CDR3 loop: CASSFSFTDTQYF. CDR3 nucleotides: TGTGCCAGCAGCTTCTCCTTCACAGATACGCAGTATTTT.

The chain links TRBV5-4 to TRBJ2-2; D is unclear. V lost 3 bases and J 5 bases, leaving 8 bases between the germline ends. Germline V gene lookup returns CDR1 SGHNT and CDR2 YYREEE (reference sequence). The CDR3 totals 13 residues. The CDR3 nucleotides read TGTGCCAGCAGCTCTGTGGAGACCGGGGAGCTGTTTTTT. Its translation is CASSSVETGELFF.

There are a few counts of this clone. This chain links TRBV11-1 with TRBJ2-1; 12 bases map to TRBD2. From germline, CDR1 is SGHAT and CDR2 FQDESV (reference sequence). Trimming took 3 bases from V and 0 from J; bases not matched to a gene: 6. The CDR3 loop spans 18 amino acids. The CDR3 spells CASSLETSGSGSYNEQFF. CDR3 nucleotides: TGTGCCAGCAGCTTGGAGACTAGCGGGAGTGGCTCCTACAATGAGCAGTTCTTC. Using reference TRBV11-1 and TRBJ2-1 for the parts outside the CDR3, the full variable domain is EAEVAQSPRYKITEKSQAVAFWCDPISGHATLYWYRQILGQGPELLVQFQDESVVDDSQLPKDRFSAERLKGVDSTLKIQPAELGDSAMYLCASSLETSGSGSYNEQFFGPGTRLTVL.

The CDR3 protein is CASSPGTGRLPFSYEQYF. CDR3 coding DNA: TGTGCCAGCAGCCCCGGGACAGGGAGACTCCCGTTTAGTTACGAGCAGTACTTC. This chain uses TRBV9 with TRBJ2-7, with 9 bases that match TRBD1. V was clipped by 4 bases and J by 4 bases; unmatched bases: 18. Germline CDR1 SGDLS, CDR2 YYNGEE. This CDR3 is 18 amino acids long.

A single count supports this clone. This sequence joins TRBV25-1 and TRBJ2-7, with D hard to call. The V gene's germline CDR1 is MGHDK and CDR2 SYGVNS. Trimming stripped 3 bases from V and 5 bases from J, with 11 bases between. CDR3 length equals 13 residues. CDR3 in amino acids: CASSDPTVHEQYF. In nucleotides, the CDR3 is TGTGCCAGCAGTGACCCGACCGTACACGAGCAGTACTTC.

CDR3 bases: TGTGCCATCAGTGAGGGCCGACAGGGGGGTGGCAATCAGCCCCAGCATTTT. It encodes CAISEGRQGGGNQPQHF. The chain has TRBV10-3 and TRBJ1-5, with 9 bases that match TRBD1. V shed 2 bases, J shed 2 bases, and the junction held 7 bases outside the gene matches. Germline V lookup: CDR1 ENHRY, CDR2 SYGVKD. The CDR3 length is 17 residues.

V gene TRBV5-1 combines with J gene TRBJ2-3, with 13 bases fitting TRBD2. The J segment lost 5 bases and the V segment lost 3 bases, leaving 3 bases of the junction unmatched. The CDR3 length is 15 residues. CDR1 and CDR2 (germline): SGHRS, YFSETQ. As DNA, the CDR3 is TGCGCCAGCAGCTCCGGGACTAGCGGGAAAGATACGCAGTATTTT. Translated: CASSSGTSGKDTQYF.